This TCR beta chain was identified during a study of metastatic and nonmetastatic thyroid tumors (dated by TCRdb to about 2020). Regarding the study in general: Repertoires from peripheral blood and from tumor or nodule tissue samples of malignant and benign thyroid patients were compared.

For this chain, trimming is 3 bases at the V end and 2 bases at the J end, and the number of junction bases without a gene match is 4. CDR1 and CDR2 are read off the germline V gene (reference sequence) as GTSNPN and SVGIG. Inclusive of the bounding cysteine and phenylalanine, the CDR3 is 14 residues long. Only the CDR3 DNA stays, 42 bases, in frame from base 1. Broader findings and caveats from the paper: In both blood and tumor samples, TCR beta diversity was reported to be significantly higher in malignant tumors than in benign nodules.

About this clone itself: The antigen it binds to is not known. Per-base quality was not reported, and no clone a single base away is much larger than it. This sample includes further DNA sequences coding for the same CDR3.

No patient had received any treatment before thyroid surgery. Using T-cell receptor beta sequencing, the study looked back at clinical samples from patients collected from the early 2010s to the late 2010s. The library was built by means of PCR. The reads were generated on an Illumina HiSeq 4000. High-throughput sequencing was used to profile the TCR beta-chain CDR3 region of every patient. For the original study's pipeline: Drawing on CDR3 differences between clinicopathological groups, the researchers built a classifier meant to tell apart patients with distant-metastatic papillary thyroid cancer. The Shannon index was used to measure repertoire diversity, and the Morisita-Horn index was used to measure how similar tumor and blood repertoires were. TCRdb's own reprocessing of the public reads used fastp at Q25 and MiXCR and kept productive beta chains. The V and J calls here are based on TCRdb, not the publication. A total of about 89,000 clones appear in this sample, under 15% of them only once. 7% to 10% of the sample rests with the top ten.

Material for sequencing was tumor tissue. The V gene is TRBV30 and the J gene is TRBJ1-1, with TRBD1 identical over 9 junction bases. The receptor comes from a female donor with papillary thyroid cancer or a benign thyroid nodule (not recorded which). Some clones in this sample may be carry-over from other donors' samples. The CDR3 protein is CAWRETGGNTEAFF. The DNA sequence reads TGTGCCTGGAGAGAAACAGGGGGCAACACTGAAGCTTTCTTT.